Below, 7 T cell receptor beta chains from the same sample are listed, as sequenced in a study of graft-versus-host responses after intestinal transplantation. Sequencing was performed with immunoSEQ multiplex PCR; in TCRdb, only in-frame clones are kept and a portion is missing. This sample has about 21,000 clones, with 89% found just once. Sample: PBMCs, taken roughly 65 days after intestinal transplantation. The receptors derive from a human patient who received an intestinal transplant, so some T cells may come from the graft donor.

This clone has only one observation. This rearrangement joins TRBV11-2 to TRBJ2-1; 11 nucleotides line up with TRBD2. CDR1 is SGHAT, CDR2 FQNNGV, per germline. Trimming at V came to 4 bases and at J to 3 bases, leaving 5 bases not matched to a gene. The CDR3 loop spans 16 amino acids. CDR3 nucleotide sequence: TGTGCCAGCAGCTCACCGACTAGCGGGGACTACAATGAGCAGTTCTTC. This sequence encodes CASSSPTSGDYNEQFF.

The genes are TRBV30 and TRBJ1-1; TRBD1 aligns across 7 bases. Looked up from germline, CDR1 is GTSNPN and CDR2 is SVGIG (reference sequence). The CDR3 sequence is 15 residues long. Trimming removed 5 bases from V and 7 bases from J; junction bases left unmatched: 16. CDR3 sequence: CAWSGQGGTVIEAFF. CDR3 in DNA: TGTGCCTGGTCCGGGCAGGGGGGAACAGTGATTGAAGCTTTCTTT.

The chain combines TRBV7-6 with TRBJ2-5, with unresolved D. Germline CDR1 is SGHVS and CDR2 is FNYEAQ. The CDR3 contains 12 residues. V was trimmed by 3 bases and J by 0 bases, leaving 2 bases between them. This CDR3 is CASSLYQETQYF. The DNA of the CDR3 is TGTGCCAGCAGCTTGTACCAAGAGACCCAGTACTTC.

This clone has just a few counts. The gene calls are TRBV4-1 and TRBJ1-4, with D unresolved. This CDR3 comprises 12 residues. V was trimmed by 0 bases and J by 8 bases, leaving 4 bases between them. Per the germline V gene, CDR1 is MGHRA and CDR2 is YSYEKL. The CDR3, as DNA: TGCGCCAGCAGCCAAGACGGCGAAAAACTGTTTTTT. This codes for CASSQDGEKLFF.

V is TRBV11-2 and J is TRBJ2-7, with TRBD2 matching over 9 bases. Trimming at V came to 1 base and at J to 2 bases, leaving 3 bases not matched to a gene. CDR1 is SGHAT and CDR2 is FQNNGV in the germline V gene. The CDR3 spans 15 residues. CDR3 in amino acids: CASSLVAGAPYEQYF. Here the CDR3 DNA reads TGTGCCAGCAGCTTAGTAGCGGGGGCCCCCTACGAGCAGTACTTC.

The chain is built from TRBV30 and TRBJ1-1, with D uncertain. Trimming cost V 0 bases and J 0 bases, with 2 bases left between them. The V gene's germline CDR1 is GTSNPN and CDR2 SVGIG (reference sequence). The CDR3 totals 12 residues. This chain's CDR3 is CAWSVMNTEAFF. The CDR3 DNA sequence: TGTGCCTGGAGTGTAATGAACACTGAAGCTTTCTTT. The variable domain in full, completed from reference TRBV30 and TRBJ1-1, reads SQTIHQWPATLVQPVGSPLSLECTVEGTSNPNLYWYRQAAGRGLQLLFYSVGIGQISSEVPQNLSASRPQDRQFILSSKKLLLSDSGFYLCAWSVMNTEAFFGQGTRLTVV.

DNA of the CDR3: TGTGCCTGGAGTGCGGGACGGAACTTAGATACGCAGTATTTT. It is translated as CAWSAGRNLDTQYF. The V call is TRBV30, the J call TRBJ2-3; possibly TRBD1 or TRBD2 for D (5 bases each). Between the trimmed V and J ends, which lost 1 base and 5 bases, there was a span of 13 bases. Germline V gene lookup returns CDR1 GTSNPN and CDR2 SVGIG (reference sequence). The CDR3 totals 14 residues.